The clone carrying this TCR beta chain was counted many times. Its antigen is currently unknown. This sequence may be a read error, since a much larger clone differs from it by one base. The sample comes from a study of CD8+CD57+ T cells in acquired aplastic anemia. Points from the study as a whole: Patients and controls shared 25 to 35 CD8+ CDR3 sequences, which appeared highly expressed in patients and within their immunodominant clones.

Germline CDR1 reads ENHRY; CDR2 reads SYGVKD. The CDR3 extends over 12 amino acids. Investigators profiled TCR beta VDJ and CDR3 from genomic DNA template. A single record per CDR3 protein comes from TCRdb applying MiXCR to the reads. The repertoire consists of more than 150,000 distinct CDR3 sequences, with less than 60% occurring once and the leading ten covering about 2.9%. It was patients with CD8+CD57+ cell expansion by flow cytometry who were chosen for sequencing. The source material was sorted CD4+, CD8+, or CD8+CD57+ T cells (not recorded which) from PBMCs. The clonotype originates from a human donor with aplastic anemia. This chain connects TRBV10-3 to TRBJ1-3; D not resolved. CDR3 region: CALRTSGSTIYF. The CDR3 region has the DNA TGTGCCCTCCGGACTTCTGGAAGCACCATATATTTT.